These 2 T cell receptor beta chains originate from one sample sequenced in a study of control samples from healthy donors and cancer patients. The repertoire was sequenced with immunoSEQ multiplex PCR; TCRdb's copy has only in-frame clones and lacks some. The repertoire consists of fewer than 150,000 clones, with approximately 90% occurring once and the leading ten covering 7.8%. Input material: blood. The receptors shown here come from a woman aged 18-29 years in good health.

This clone has a single count. The gene calls are TRBV7-2 and TRBJ1-1; D unresolved. The CDR3 covers 13 residues. Trimming shortened V by 1 base and J by 14 bases, and 17 bases separated the two germline ends. The germline V gene encodes CDR1 SGHTA and CDR2 FQGNSA. CDR3 nucleotide sequence: TGTGCCAGCAGCTTAGAGGCCGCGGGCAGTAGGTTCTTT. Translated: CASSLEAAGSRFF.

The chain links TRBV2 to TRBJ2-2; D perhaps matches TRBD1 (5 bases). CDR3 length equals 15 residues. Trimming pared 5 bases from V and 7 bases from J, leaving 17 bases between. Germline V gene lookup returns CDR1 SNHLY and CDR2 FYNNEI. The CDR3, as DNA: TGTGCCAGCAGTCACGGACACCCTCAGGGCGGGGAGCTGTTTTTT. Its protein is CASSHGHPQGGELFF.